The 21 T cell receptor beta chains reported below all come from one sample, sequenced in a study of beta chain features in type 1 diabetes. Reverse transcribing all isolated RNA meant expressed TCRB transcripts were sequenced. Assay: immunoSEQ multiplex PCR; the TCRdb copy retains only in-frame clones and omits some. The table has under 950,000 clones, 15% to 20% seen once. Input material: naive CD4+ T cells from blood. Receptors originate from a woman aged 18-35 years in good health.

This clone was observed a handful of times. V usage is TRBV6-1 and J usage is TRBJ2-7, with D perhaps TRBD2 (6 bases). With 5 bases removed from V and 4 bases from J, the gap between germline ends came to 15 bases. This CDR3 spans 14 amino acids. Germline CDR1 MNHNS, CDR2 SASEGT. The CDR3 loop is CASSLWRREYEQYF. The CDR3 DNA sequence: TGTGCCAGCAGTTTGTGGCGGAGGGAGTACGAGCAGTACTTC.

The chain is built from TRBV7-3 and TRBJ2-5; 7 bases are a match to TRBD2. The CDR3 has 19 amino acids. With V trimmed by 1 base and J by 5 bases, 19 bases remained unmatched. Germline CDR1 reads SGHTA; CDR2 reads FQGTGA. Written as DNA, the CDR3 is TGTGCCAGCAGCTTAATTTTTTTCGGAACGACGGGAGGAGGGGAGACCCAGTACTTC. Translated: CASSLIFFGTTGGGETQYF.

This clone was seen more than once but under ten times. V is TRBV7-9 and J is TRBJ2-3; no definite D call. CDR3 length: 14 residues. Germline assignment: CDR1 SEHNR and CDR2 FQNEAQ (reference sequence). V lost 7 bases, J lost 2 bases, and 13 bases lay in between. As DNA, the CDR3 is TGTGCCAGCATCCGGGCCCCTGTCACAGATACGCAGTATTTT. It codes for CASIRAPVTDTQYF.

This clone was counted only a few times. The J gene is TRBJ2-6, the V gene TRBV28; perhaps TRBD1 as D (6 bases). CDR1 is MDHEN, CDR2 SYDVKM, per germline. CDR3 size: 14 residues. Trimming stripped 5 bases from V and 4 bases from J, with 9 bases between. The CDR3 region is CASSTGTGANVLTF. In DNA, the CDR3 is TGTGCCAGCAGTACAGGGACCGGGGCCAACGTCCTGACTTTC. Together with reference TRBV28 and TRBJ2-6, the CDR3 gives the full variable domain: DVKVTQSSRYLVKRTGEKVFLECVQDMDHENMFWYRQDPGLGLRLIYFSYDVKMKEKGDIPEGYSVSREKKERFSLILESASTNQTSMYLCASSTGTGANVLTFGAGSRLTVL.

This clone was detected a few times. The gene calls are TRBV9 and TRBJ2-2; TRBD1 might be the D (6 bases). CDR3 length: 16 amino acids. With 0 bases removed from V and 1 base from J, the gap between germline ends came to 10 bases. Germline assignment: CDR1 SGDLS and CDR2 YYNGEE. The CDR3 here is CASSVAGQQNTGELFF. In DNA form, the CDR3 reads TGTGCCAGCAGCGTAGCAGGACAGCAGAACACCGGGGAGCTGTTTTTT.

CDR3 bases: TGTGCCAGCAGCTTAGGACTAGCTCCCTACGAGCAGTACTTC. It translates to CASSLGLAPYEQYF. The rearrangement joins TRBV7-2 to TRBJ2-7, with 7 bases identical to TRBD2. Germline V gives CDR1 SGHTA, CDR2 FQGNSA. CDR3 size: 14 residues. V was clipped by 1 base and J by 2 bases; unmatched bases: 2.

V gene TRBV4-3 combines with J gene TRBJ1-5; D is uncertain. The CDR3 is 13 amino acids. V lost 0 bases and J 6 bases, leaving 6 bases between the germline ends. Germline assignment: CDR1 LGHNA and CDR2 YSLEER. This chain's CDR3 is CASSQDDGQPQHF. DNA of the CDR3: TGCGCCAGCAGCCAAGATGACGGTCAGCCCCAGCATTTT.

The rearrangement uses TRBV18 and TRBJ2-3, with D tentatively TRBD2 (5 bases). The CDR3 contains 14 residues. Germline V gives CDR1 KGHSH, CDR2 LQKENI. Trimming removed 6 bases at V and 0 bases at J, with 10 bases between. The CDR3, as DNA: TGTGCCAGCTCGAGGGAGTCTAGCACAGATACGCAGTATTTT. It yields the protein CASSRESSTDTQYF. The full variable domain, with the rest looked up from reference TRBV18 and TRBJ2-3, is NAGVMQNPRHLVRRRGQEARLRCSPMKGHSHVYWYRQLPEEGLKFMVYLQKENIIDESGMPKERFSAEFPKEGPSILRIQQVVRGDSAAYFCASSRESSTDTQYFGPGTRLTVL.

This clone was counted between two and nine times. V gene TRBV29-1 combines with J gene TRBJ2-1; 12 bases are shared with TRBD1. V dropped 1 base and J dropped 9; count of bases not matched to a gene: 4. The V gene's germline CDR1 is SQVTM and CDR2 ANQGSEA. CDR3 length: 14 residues. The CDR3 spells CSVEVGTGGGEQFF. The CDR3 nucleotides read TGCAGCGTTGAAGTTGGGACAGGGGGCGGTGAGCAGTTCTTC.

The chain links TRBV6-5 to TRBJ1-5, with D possibly TRBD1 on 5 matching bases. Between the trimmed V and J ends, which lost 5 bases and 4 bases, there was a span of 12 bases. This CDR3 region has 14 residues. Germline CDR1 and CDR2: MNHEY and SVGAGI. DNA for the CDR3: TGTGCCAGCAGTGTATCAGGGACTAATCAGCCCCAGCATTTT. Translated: CASSVSGTNQPQHF.

This chain joins TRBV7-8 and TRBJ1-2, with D perhaps matching TRBD1 (5 bases). The CDR3 has 15 residues. Germline V gives CDR1 SGHVS, CDR2 FQNEAQ. The V end was cut by 1 base, the J end by 3 bases, with 12 bases between. The CDR3 is CASSLDRTVDYGYTF. The CDR3 DNA is TGTGCCAGCAGCTTAGACAGGACCGTAGACTATGGCTACACCTTC.

The gene calls are TRBV27 and TRBJ1-6, with 8 bases that match TRBD1. The CDR3 spans 15 residues. The germline gives CDR1 MNHEY, CDR2 SMNVEV (reference sequence). V trimming: 2 bases; J trimming: 9 bases; junction bases outside the gene matches: 6. DNA for the CDR3: TGTGCCAGCAGTTTAGGGACAGGAGATACTTCACCCCTCCACTTT. Amino acids: CASSLGTGDTSPLHF.

This rearrangement joins TRBV7-6 to TRBJ2-1, with 7 bases identical to TRBD2. Germline CDR1 SGHVS, CDR2 FNYEAQ. The ends lost 5 bases at V and 6 bases at J; junction bases unmatched: 10. The CDR3 consists of 15 residues. CDR3 nucleotide sequence: TGTGCCAGCAGCCAACGACGCGGGGGAAGCAATGAGCAGTTCTTC. Its translation is CASSQRRGGSNEQFF.

The chain couples TRBV2 to TRBJ2-3, with 12 bases that match TRBD1. The CDR3 totals 14 residues. The germline CDR1 and CDR2 sequences are SNHLY and FYNNEI. J lost 4 bases, V lost 6 bases, and 2 bases had no gene match. CDR3 sequence reads: CASRGTGGADTQYF. In nucleotides, the CDR3 is TGTGCCAGCAGGGGGACAGGGGGCGCAGATACGCAGTATTTT.

A note on this clone: The same CDR3 can be traced to other DNA sequences in this sample. This chain uses TRBV5-1 with TRBJ2-1; D gene unclear. Looked up from germline, CDR1 is SGHRS and CDR2 is YFSETQ. Trimming stripped 3 bases from V and 2 bases from J, with 9 bases between. CDR3 size: 14 residues. CDR3 loop: CASSYPSAYNEQFF. The CDR3 nucleotides read TGCGCCAGCAGCTACCCTAGTGCCTACAATGAGCAGTTCTTC.

A few counts support this clone. The same CDR3 is also encoded by other DNA sequences in this sample. The rearrangement joins TRBV7-2 to TRBJ2-7, with D tentatively TRBD1 or TRBD2 (5 bases each). CDR3 length: 15 residues. The germline V gene encodes CDR1 SGHTA and CDR2 FQGNSA. V was shortened by 1 base and J by 0 bases, with 10 bases between the two germline ends. The CDR3 spells CASSLVRGGSYEQYF. CDR3 coding DNA: TGTGCCAGCAGCTTAGTGAGGGGTGGCTCCTACGAGCAGTACTTC.

The rearrangement uses TRBV5-4 and TRBJ2-3, with TRBD1 matching 9 bases. CDR1 and CDR2 (germline): SGHNT, YYREEE (reference sequence). The CDR3 is 16 amino acids. The trim removed 1 base at V and 3 bases at J, leaving 6 bases unmatched. The CDR3 region has the DNA TGTGCCAGCAGCTTGCTTATGGGACAGGGAACAGATACGCAGTATTTT. Its protein product is CASSLLMGQGTDTQYF.

This clone was recorded a few times. Within the sample, other DNA sequences also encode this same CDR3. The V call is TRBV7-9, the J call TRBJ2-5; D ambiguous. V was clipped by 1 base and J by 2 bases, with 5 bases between them. The CDR3 runs to 13 residues. Germline V lookup: CDR1 SEHNR, CDR2 FQNEAQ (reference sequence). CDR3 sequence: CASSLGQQETQYF. The CDR3 DNA reads TGTGCCAGCAGCTTAGGTCAGCAAGAGACCCAGTACTTC.

This clone was counted a few times. The genes are TRBV27 and TRBJ2-2, with TRBD2 identical over 8 bases. The CDR3 totals 14 residues. Trimming took 6 bases from V and 6 from J; bases not matched to a gene: 6. Germline CDR1 MNHEY, CDR2 SMNVEV (reference sequence). CDR3 nucleotide sequence: TGTGCCAGCAGACTCGGGAGGGTGGCCGGGGAGCTGTTTTTT. Protein: CASRLGRVAGELFF.

The chain couples TRBV29-1 to TRBJ2-2; D is uncertain. V gave up 7 bases and J gave up 0 bases, with 15 bases separating them. CDR3 length equals 15 residues. CDR1 SQVTM and CDR2 ANQGSEA come from the germline V gene. CDR3 loop: CSAARGISNTGELFF. CDR3 bases: TGCAGCGCCGCCCGCGGAATCTCGAACACCGGGGAGCTGTTTTTT.

This clone was found a few times. The rearrangement uses TRBV4-2 and TRBJ2-5, with a tentative D call TRBD1 (5 bases). This CDR3 contains 14 residues. Trimming took 1 base from V and 3 from J, leaving 9 bases between them. Germline V gene lookup returns CDR1 LGHNA and CDR2 YNFKEQ. As DNA, the CDR3 is TGTGCCAGCAGCCAAGTGGGCAGGGAAGAGACCCAGTACTTC. Encoded protein: CASSQVGREETQYF.